The text below deals with one TCR beta chain. The antigen remains undetermined. Sequence at one end of the junction differs from germline and may be a read error. Isolation of PBMCs was performed on about 9.9 ml fresh peripheral blood. This record comes from a study of T cells in Graves' hyperthyroidism and ophthalmopathy. The CDR3 length is 16 residues. Looked up from germline, CDR1 is SGDLS and CDR2 is YYNGEE. Study-level results: Blood also contained most expanded thyroid clonotypes above 0.001. Ophthalmopathy was identified by the model a median 6.5 months ahead of onset. Stable hyperthyroidism was told apart from ophthalmopathy by a model built on 13 V-J features.

Regions amplified from RNA transcripts were the TCR beta CDR3 regions. A set of HTBI primers served as the primers for a first-round RT-PCR of the TCR CDR3. TCRdb reanalysed the multiplex PCR reads using MiXCR and keeps one entry per CDR3 protein. Altogether hundreds of thousands of distinct CDR3 sequences are present, more than 12% being singletons, with the ten largest covering around 13%. The TCR was taken from a woman aged 45-65 years with Graves' ophthalmopathy. The chain links TRBV9 to TRBJ2-3, with TRBD1 identical over 10 bases. The sequenced material came from blood. The CDR3 DNA reads as TGTGCCAGCAGCGTACCCCGGACAGGGGGTATAGATACGCGGTATTTT. It yields the protein CASSVPRTGGIDTRYF.